This T cell receptor (beta chain) came from a study of blood T cell repertoires in COVID-19. The overall study: Collection of acute and convalescent COVID-19 samples took place in the United States, Italy and Spain. The analysed material was cDNA or gDNA that came from T cells, B-cell-depleted T cells, or PBMCs.

The V gene lost 2 bases and the J gene lost 2 bases, with 11 bases spanning the gap. Per germline, CDR1 PRHDT and CDR2 FYEKMQ (reference sequence). The CDR3 is made up of 15 amino acids. Per the authors' pipeline: Reference gene primer amplification in the assay estimated nucleated cell counts. Clones were read by immunoSEQ multiplex PCR, and TCRdb kept only the in-frame ones, dropping some. Clone size and the V and J calls come from that table; the DNA yielded D and trimming. The sample records roughly 100,000 clones, around 83% being singletons. The rearrangement links TRBV13 to TRBJ2-3; TRBD2 is a possible D gene (6 bases). Input material: peripheral blood. The source of this sequence is a woman aged 80 or over with acute or convalescent COVID-19. The CDR3 DNA is TGTGCCAGCAGCTTACGGATAGCGGTCACAGATACGCAGTATTTT. It yields the protein CASSLRIAVTDTQYF.